This T cell receptor (beta chain) was obtained from a study of cytomegalovirus exposure and HLA in healthy donors. Overall study: An earlier analysis found 95 million to 140 million unique TCR beta sequences from around 180 million T cells.

It was with 60 Vbeta and 13 Jbeta primers that the PCR ran. Produced via immunoSEQ multiplex PCR; TCRdb's table is partial and in-frame only. The repertoire includes some 35,000 clones, 45% to 55% of them detected once, and around 6.2% sits in the top ten. With 8 bases removed from V and 1 base from J, the gap between germline ends came to 9 bases. The CDR3 contains 14 residues. Germline CDR1 and CDR2: SEHNR and FQNEAQ (reference sequence). This clonotype was obtained from a middle-aged woman in good health and CMV-seropositive. The chain uses TRBV7-9 and TRBJ2-6, with unresolved D. The sequenced sample consisted of PBMCs. The CDR3 nucleotides are TGTGCCAGCGGTGACGGGTCTGGGGCCAACGTCCTGACTTTC. Protein product: CASGDGSGANVLTF.